What follows are 10 T cell receptor beta chains derived from one specimen sequenced in a study of human T cells and chemical hapten exposure. Each CDR3 protein gets one entry after TCRdb re-called the RACE reads with MiXCR. The sample shows roughly 190,000 distinct CDR3 sequences, about a fifth of them seen only once. Time point described: patch test 1, 2 weeks after DPC sensitization. Treatment given: therapeutic diphenylcyclopropenone sensitization with weekly scalp DPC. Sequencing was performed on whole blood, taken in connection with sensitization to the hapten diphenylcyclopropenone (DPC). The receptors stem from a woman aged 50 to 60 with alopecia areata. Some clones in this sample may be carry-over from other donors' samples.

V usage is TRBV9 and J usage is TRBJ2-3, with 10 bases identical to TRBD2. After removal of 3 bases from V and 2 bases from J, the junction contained 3 bases not matched to a gene. In germline, CDR1 is SGDLS, CDR2 YYNGEE. The CDR3 length is 15 residues. The CDR3 nucleotides are TGTGCCAGCAGCGCGGGGACTAGCGACACAGATACGCAGTATTTT. As protein: CASSAGTSDTDTQYF.

V and J are TRBV12-3 or TRBV12-4 and TRBJ1-5; D ambiguous. The CDR3 totals 12 residues. Trimming pared 3 bases from V and 3 bases from J, leaving 3 bases between. This chain's CDR3 is CASSLTNQPQHF. CDR3 coding DNA: TGTGCCAGCAGTTTGACCAATCAGCCCCAGCATTTT.

The genes are TRBV7-9 and TRBJ2-5, with D tentatively TRBD2 (6 bases). The V and J ends lost 0 bases and 3 bases respectively, with 8 bases between them. Germline CDR1 is SEHNR and CDR2 is FQNEAQ (reference sequence). The CDR3 is 14 amino acids. The CDR3 here is CASSLARGKETQYF. CDR3 bases: TGTGCCAGCAGCTTAGCCCGGGGGAAAGAGACCCAGTACTTC.

This clonotype was recorded a few times. This chain links TRBV2 with TRBJ2-2, with 9 bases identical to TRBD2. Germline V lookup: CDR1 SNHLY, CDR2 FYNNEI. The trim removed 6 bases at V and 5 bases at J, leaving 10 bases unmatched. CDR3 length: 16 amino acids. Written as DNA, the CDR3 is TGTGCCAGCAGACCCAATAGCGGGAGAGAGACCGGGGAGCTGTTTTTT. Translating gives CASRPNSGRETGELFF.

At least ten counts were recorded for this clonotype. The CDR3: CASSLNRYNEQFF. The CDR3 region has the DNA TGTGCCAGCAGCTTAAACAGGTACAATGAGCAGTTCTTC. The chain employs TRBV7-3 and TRBJ2-1, with D tentatively TRBD1 (5 bases). Trimming took 1 base from V and 4 from J, leaving 5 bases between them. CDR1 SGHTA and CDR2 FQGTGA come from the germline V gene. The CDR3 sequence is 13 residues long.

This clonotype was seen only a few times. J is TRBJ1-6 and V is TRBV6-5, with D tentatively TRBD1 (6 bases). The CDR3 runs 17 residues. Trimming took off 6 bases at V and 3 bases at J, with 18 bases between the two ends. CDR1 and CDR2 (germline): MNHEY, SVGAGI. In nucleotides, the CDR3 is TGTGCCAGCAGAACAGGGCGGGCTGGACTCTATAATTCACCCCTCCACTTT. This sequence encodes CASRTGRAGLYNSPLHF.

The chain recombines TRBV27 with TRBJ2-5, with D perhaps matching TRBD2 (6 bases). The germline CDR1 and CDR2 sequences are MNHEY and SMNVEV (reference sequence). This CDR3 contains 12 residues. Trimming removed 4 bases from V and 4 bases from J, with 7 bases in between. In DNA, the CDR3 is TGTGCCAGCAGTTACGGGGGAGAGACCCAGTACTTC. Translating gives CASSYGGETQYF.

This chain joins TRBV20-1 and TRBJ1-1; 7 bases map to TRBD1. The CDR3 covers 14 residues. Germline CDR1 reads DFQATT; CDR2 reads SNEGSKA (reference sequence). V trimming: 6 bases; J trimming: 0 bases; junction bases outside the gene matches: 7. This CDR3 is CSASTGTVNTEAFF. Here the CDR3 DNA reads TGCAGTGCGAGCACCGGGACAGTGAACACTGAAGCTTTCTTT.

The J gene is TRBJ2-3, the V gene TRBV29-1; D remains unclear. The V and J ends lost 1 base and 7 bases respectively, with 15 bases between them. The CDR3 is 14 residues long. Germline V gives CDR1 SQVTM, CDR2 ANQGSEA. This CDR3 reads CSVEGEVIGYTQYF. CDR3 nucleotide sequence: TGCAGCGTTGAAGGAGAGGTAATAGGGTATACGCAGTATTTT.

About this clonotype itself: A single base separates this from a much larger clone, so it may be a read error. Here the CDR3 DNA reads TGTGCCAGCAGCAAAGAAGGGACTAGCGGGACGTACTCCTACGAGCAGTACTTC. It specifies CASSKEGTSGTYSYEQYF. The J gene is TRBJ2-7, the V gene TRBV21-1; the table's D gene call, TRBD2, was not cross checked with the DNA. TRBV21-1 is a documented pseudogene. The CDR3 totals 18 residues.